This entry lists 7 T cell receptor beta chains sequenced from one sample in a study of shared clonotypes between healthy human individuals. TCRdb's copy holds only in-frame clones and misses some; the assay was immunoSEQ multiplex PCR. The repertoire holds around 2,000,000 clones, with roughly 95% as singletons. Sequenced material: naive CD4+ T cells sorted from blood. The subset denotes: CD45RA+ positively selected. The source is a man between 18 and 29 years old in good health.

The chain is built from TRBV11-2 and TRBJ2-3; TRBD2 might be the D (6 bases). The CDR3 covers 17 residues. Germline loops: CDR1 SGHAT, CDR2 FQNNGV. V was clipped by 5 bases and J by 0 bases, with 18 bases between them. The CDR3 loop reads CASSPRLPAGSTDTQYF. The CDR3 DNA follows: TGTGCCAGCAGCCCCCGCCTCCCGGCGGGGAGCACAGATACGCAGTATTTT.

The chain has TRBV9 and TRBJ2-7, with D possibly TRBD1 on 5 matching bases. Germline V lookup: CDR1 SGDLS, CDR2 YYNGEE. This CDR3 is built from 15 residues. V lost 0 bases to trimming and J lost 3 bases, with 13 bases between them. The CDR3 DNA sequence: TGTGCCAGCAGCGTAGCTGGGGCCAGCCTCTACGAGCAGTACTTC. It specifies CASSVAGASLYEQYF. The full variable domain, its missing parts supplied by reference TRBV9 and TRBJ2-7, is DSGVTQTPKHLITATGQRVTLRCSPRSGDLSVYWYQQSLDQGLQFLIQYYNGEERAKGNILERFSAQQFPDLHSELNLSSLELGDSALYFCASSVAGASLYEQYFGPGTRLTVT.

J is TRBJ1-3 and V is TRBV7-9; TRBD1 matches 7 bases. Germline CDR1 is SEHNR and CDR2 is FQNEAQ (reference sequence). The CDR3 spans 15 residues. V shed 5 bases and J 4 bases; nucleotides not matched to a gene: 8. The CDR3 DNA follows: TGTGCCAGCAGCAGCTCGACAGGGCTCGGAAACACCATATATTTT. Amino acids: CASSSSTGLGNTIYF.

In its sample, this clone was seen once. The J gene is TRBJ2-2, the V gene TRBV5-6; D is unclear. CDR1 is SGHDT and CDR2 is YYEEEE in the germline V gene. The CDR3 extends over 13 amino acids. The ends were cut back, 4 bases at V and 6 bases at J, with 10 bases in the middle. CDR3 coding DNA: TGTGCCAGCAGCGAGACCTGGCCCGGGGAGCTGTTTTTT. Residues: CASSETWPGELFF.

The V call is TRBV15, the J call TRBJ2-7, with D possibly TRBD1 on 6 matching bases. This CDR3 has 14 residues. Germline CDR1 LNHNV, CDR2 YYDKDF (reference sequence). V was pared by 3 bases and J by 7 bases, with 16 bases between. This chain's CDR3 is CATSRDGQLTEQYF. CDR3 sequence (DNA): TGTGCCACCAGCAGGGACGGACAGCTTACGGAGCAGTACTTC.

This chain links TRBV6-4 with TRBJ2-2; D is perhaps TRBD2 (6 bases). This CDR3 has 19 amino acids. Germline V gene data show CDR1 as MRHNA and CDR2 as SNTAGT. Trimming shortened V by 1 base and J by 3 bases, and 21 bases separated the two germline ends. Written as DNA, the CDR3 is TGTGCCAGCAGTGACTTCCGGGACTCCGTTGAACGGGACACCGGGGAGCTGTTTTTT. Translating it yields CASSDFRDSVERDTGELFF.

The rearrangement joins TRBV20-1 to TRBJ2-5, with unresolved D. V lost 5 bases, J lost 5 bases, and 9 bases lay in between. Germline V gene sequence: CDR1 DFQATT, CDR2 SNEGSKA (reference sequence). This CDR3 contains 11 residues. The CDR3 sequence is CSAPRAETQYF. The CDR3 region has the DNA TGCAGTGCTCCAAGGGCCGAGACCCAGTACTTC.